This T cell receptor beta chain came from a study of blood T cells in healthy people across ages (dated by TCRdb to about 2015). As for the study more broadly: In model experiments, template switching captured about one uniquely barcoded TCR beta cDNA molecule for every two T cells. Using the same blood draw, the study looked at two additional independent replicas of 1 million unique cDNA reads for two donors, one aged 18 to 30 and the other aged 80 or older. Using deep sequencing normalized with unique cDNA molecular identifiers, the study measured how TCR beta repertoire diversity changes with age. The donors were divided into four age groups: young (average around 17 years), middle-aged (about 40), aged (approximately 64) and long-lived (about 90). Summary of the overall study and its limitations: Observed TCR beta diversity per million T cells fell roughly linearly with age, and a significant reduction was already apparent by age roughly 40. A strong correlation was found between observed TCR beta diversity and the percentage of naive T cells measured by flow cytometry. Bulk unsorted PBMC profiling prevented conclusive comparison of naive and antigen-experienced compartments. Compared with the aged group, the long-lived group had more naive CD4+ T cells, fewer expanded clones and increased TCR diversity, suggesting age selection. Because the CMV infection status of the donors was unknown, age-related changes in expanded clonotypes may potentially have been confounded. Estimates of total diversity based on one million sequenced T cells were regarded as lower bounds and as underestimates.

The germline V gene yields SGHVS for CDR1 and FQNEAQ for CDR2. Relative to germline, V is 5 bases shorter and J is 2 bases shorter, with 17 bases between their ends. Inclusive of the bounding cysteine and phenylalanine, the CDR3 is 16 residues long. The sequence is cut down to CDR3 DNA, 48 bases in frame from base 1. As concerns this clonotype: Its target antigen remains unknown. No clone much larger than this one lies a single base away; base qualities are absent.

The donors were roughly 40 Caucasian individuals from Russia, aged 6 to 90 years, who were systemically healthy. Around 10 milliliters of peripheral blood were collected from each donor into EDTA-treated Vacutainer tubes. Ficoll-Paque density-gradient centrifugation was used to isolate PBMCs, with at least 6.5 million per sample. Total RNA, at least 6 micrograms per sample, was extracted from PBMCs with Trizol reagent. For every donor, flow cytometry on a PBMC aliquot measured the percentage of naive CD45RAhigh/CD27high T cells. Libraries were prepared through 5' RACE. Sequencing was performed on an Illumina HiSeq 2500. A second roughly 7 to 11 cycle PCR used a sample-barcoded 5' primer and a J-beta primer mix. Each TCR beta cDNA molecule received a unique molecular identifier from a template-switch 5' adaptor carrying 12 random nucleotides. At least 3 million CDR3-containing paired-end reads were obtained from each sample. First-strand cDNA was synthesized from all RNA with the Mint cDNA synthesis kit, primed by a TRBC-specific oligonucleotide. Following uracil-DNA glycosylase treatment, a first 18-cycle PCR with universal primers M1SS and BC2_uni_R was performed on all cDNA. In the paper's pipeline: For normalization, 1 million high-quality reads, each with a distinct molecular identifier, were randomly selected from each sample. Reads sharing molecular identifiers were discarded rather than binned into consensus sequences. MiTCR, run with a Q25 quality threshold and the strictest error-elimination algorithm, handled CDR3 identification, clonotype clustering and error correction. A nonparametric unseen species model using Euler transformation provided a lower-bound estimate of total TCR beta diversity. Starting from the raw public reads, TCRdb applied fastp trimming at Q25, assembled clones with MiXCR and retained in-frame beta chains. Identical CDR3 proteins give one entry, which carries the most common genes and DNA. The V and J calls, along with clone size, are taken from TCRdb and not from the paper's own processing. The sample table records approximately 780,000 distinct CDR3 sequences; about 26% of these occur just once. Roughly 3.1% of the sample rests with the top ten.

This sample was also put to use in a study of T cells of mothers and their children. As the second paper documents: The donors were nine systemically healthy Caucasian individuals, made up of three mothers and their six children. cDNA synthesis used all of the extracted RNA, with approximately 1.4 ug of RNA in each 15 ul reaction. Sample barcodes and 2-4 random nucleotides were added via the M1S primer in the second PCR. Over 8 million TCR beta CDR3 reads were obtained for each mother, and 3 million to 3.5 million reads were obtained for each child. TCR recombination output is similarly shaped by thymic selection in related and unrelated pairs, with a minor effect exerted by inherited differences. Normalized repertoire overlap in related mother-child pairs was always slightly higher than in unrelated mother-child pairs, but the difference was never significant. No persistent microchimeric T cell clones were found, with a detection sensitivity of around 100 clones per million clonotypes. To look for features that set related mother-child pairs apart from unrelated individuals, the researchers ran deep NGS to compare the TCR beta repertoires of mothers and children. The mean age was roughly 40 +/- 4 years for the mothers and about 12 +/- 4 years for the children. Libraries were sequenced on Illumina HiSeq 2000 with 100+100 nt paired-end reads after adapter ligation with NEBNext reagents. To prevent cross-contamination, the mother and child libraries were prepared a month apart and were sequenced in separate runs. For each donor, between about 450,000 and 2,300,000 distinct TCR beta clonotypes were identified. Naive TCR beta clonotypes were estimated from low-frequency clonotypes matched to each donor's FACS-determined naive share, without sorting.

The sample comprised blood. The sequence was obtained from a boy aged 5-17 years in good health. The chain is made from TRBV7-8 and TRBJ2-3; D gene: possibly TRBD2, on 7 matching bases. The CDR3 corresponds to CASSPRAGGLTDTQYF. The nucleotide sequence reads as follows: TGTGCCAGCAGCCCAAGGGCCGGGGGGCTCACAGATACGCAGTATTTT.